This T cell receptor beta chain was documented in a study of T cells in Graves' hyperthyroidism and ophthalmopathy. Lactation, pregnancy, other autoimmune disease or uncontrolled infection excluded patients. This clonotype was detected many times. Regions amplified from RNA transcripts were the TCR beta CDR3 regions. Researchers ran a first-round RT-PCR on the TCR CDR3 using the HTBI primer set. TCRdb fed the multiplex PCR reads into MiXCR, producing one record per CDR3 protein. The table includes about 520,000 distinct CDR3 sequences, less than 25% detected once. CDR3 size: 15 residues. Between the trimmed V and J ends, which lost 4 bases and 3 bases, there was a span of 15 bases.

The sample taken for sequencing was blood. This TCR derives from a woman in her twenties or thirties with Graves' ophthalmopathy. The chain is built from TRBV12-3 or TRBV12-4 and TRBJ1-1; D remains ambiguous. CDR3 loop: CASSSLRELDTEAFF. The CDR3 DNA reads TGTGCCAGCAGTTCACTAAGGGAGTTGGACACTGAAGCTTTCTTT.